Listed below are T cell receptor beta chains from one sample, sequenced in a study of blood T cell repertoires in COVID-19. Only in-frame clones appear in the TCRdb table, and some are missing; sequencing was by immunoSEQ multiplex PCR. The table has 150,000 to 200,000 clones, approximately 83% seen once; the top ten hold roughly 8.2%. Material for sequencing was peripheral blood. The source is a man in his sixties with acute or convalescent COVID-19. Both conserved end residues are part of each CDR3. The D gene is left open where the match is weak. For some rows the clone size is stated as once, few or many, or as a class when expanded; others skip it.

clone_size | j_call | d_call | v_call | cdr3_nt | cdr3_aa
. | TRBJ1-2 | . | TRBV5-1 | TGCGCCAGCAGCTTGGATCAGCCAGAGGGCTATGGCTACACCTTC | CASSLDQPEGYGYTF
. | TRBJ2-4 | . | TRBV28 | TGTGCCAGCAATCCAGCGACAGGGAGGAACATTCAGTACTTC | CASNPATGRNIQYF
. | TRBJ1-4 | . | TRBV2 | TGTGCCAGCAGTGAAACGGGGGCAACTAATGAAAAACTGTTTTTT | CASSETGATNEKLFF
few | TRBJ1-1 | . | TRBV2 | TGTGCCAGCGAACGACAGATTAACACTGAAGCTTTCTTT | CASERQINTEAFF
few | TRBJ2-3 | . | TRBV3-1/TRBV3-2 | TGTGCCAGCAGCCTTGGGACTTTGTGGCGCACAGATACGCAGTATTTT | CASSLGTLWRTDTQYF
. | TRBJ1-2 | . | TRBV4-1 | TGCGCCAGCAGCCAAGATCCCCAGGGGAGTCGTGGCTACACCTTC | CASSQDPQGSRGYTF
. | TRBJ2-3 | TRBD2 | TRBV18 | TGTGCCAGCTCACCACCCGGACTAGCGGGAGGACGGGCAGATACGCAGTATTTT | CASSPPGLAGGRADTQYF
. | TRBJ2-2 | TRBD2 | TRBV28 | TGTGCCAGCAGTTTGAGACTAGCGGGAGGAATGGTGGCGGGTCGGGAGCTGTTTTTT | CASSLRLAGGMVAGRELFF
. | TRBJ2-1 | . | TRBV7-2 | TGTGCCAGCAGCCCAATAGGACTCGACAATGAGCAGTTCTTC | CASSPIGLDNEQFF
. | TRBJ1-5 | . | TRBV7-3 | TGTGCCAGCAGCCCGCACGGGGTCAATCAGCCCCAGCATTTT | CASSPHGVNQPQHF
. | TRBJ1-2 | . | TRBV10-3 | TGTGCCATCAGTGACCAGGTTAACTATGGCTACACCTTC | CAISDQVNYGYTF
. | TRBJ1-5 | TRBD1 | TRBV2 | TGTGCCAGCATAGGGGACAGGGGTCAGCCCCAGCATTTT | CASIGDRGQPQHF
once | TRBJ1-2 | . | TRBV28 | TGTGCCAGCAGCTCCACAGGGATCTATGGCTACACCTTC | CASSSTGIYGYTF
few | TRBJ1-1 | . | TRBV5-3 | TGTGCCAGAAGTCAGGAGTCAGGGTGGGACACTGAAGCTTTCTTT | CARSQESGWDTEAFF
. | TRBJ1-5 | . | TRBV3-1/TRBV3-2 | TGTGCCAGCAGCCAAGGTGGACACGACAATCAGCCCCAGCATTTT | CASSQGGHDNQPQHF
. | TRBJ2-7 | . | TRBV7-9 | TGTGCCAGCTCCTGGACCAGGGGTTCTTACGAGCAGTACTTC | CASSWTRGSYEQYF
. | TRBJ2-7 | TRBD1 | TRBV19 | TGTGCCAGTAGCAATCCAGGGGGCGCTTCCTACGAGCAGTACTTC | CASSNPGGASYEQYF
few | TRBJ1-3 | . | TRBV5-6 | TGTGCCAGCAGCTTACAGGGATCTGGAAACACCATATATTTT | CASSLQGSGNTIYF
. | TRBJ2-5 | TRBD2 | TRBV27 | TGTGCCAGCAGTTCCCCGGGACTAACATCGGAGACCCAGTACTTC | CASSSPGLTSETQYF
. | TRBJ1-6 | . | TRBV7-9 | TGTGCCAGCAGCACCTATTCCAATTCACCCCTCCACTTT | CASSTYSNSPLHF
. | TRBJ2-2 | . | TRBV5-4 | TGTGCCAGCAGCGCCAAACAGGTTAACACCGGGGAGCTGTTTTTT | CASSAKQVNTGELFF
. | TRBJ2-3 | . | TRBV5-1 | TGCGCCACCAGAAGAGGCGGCAGCACAGATACGCAGTATTTT | CATRRGGSTDTQYF
few | TRBJ1-3 | . | TRBV5-1 | TGCGCCAGCAGCTTGACAGGAGCAGACTTCGCTGGAAACACCATATATTTT | CASSLTGADFAGNTIYF
. | TRBJ1-3 | . | TRBV2 | TGTGCCAGCAGCCCAGGTAGCGTTAAGAATGGAAACACCATATATTTT | CASSPGSVKNGNTIYF
. | TRBJ1-6 | TRBD1 | TRBV9 | TGTGCCAGCAGCGTAGTCCCCCTTACAGGGGTCAGCTCCTATAATTCACCCCTCCACTTT | CASSVVPLTGVSSYNSPLHF
. | TRBJ2-5 | TRBD1 | TRBV14 | TGTGCCAGCAGCCTCTTGACAGGGTTTCGGGAGACCCAGTACTTC | CASSLLTGFRETQYF
. | TRBJ2-3 | TRBD1 | TRBV4-1 | TGCGCCAGCAGCCCCAGACAGGGTGGCACAGATACGCAGTATTTT | CASSPRQGGTDTQYF
. | TRBJ1-5 | TRBD1 | TRBV5-1 | TGCGCCAGCAGACCGACAGGGGGCAACCAGCCCCAGCATTTT | CASRPTGGNQPQHF
. | TRBJ1-6 | TRBD1 | TRBV18 | TGTGCCAGCTCACTCGGACAGGGGAATTCACCCCTCCACTTT | CASSLGQGNSPLHF
. | TRBJ1-6 | . | TRBV11-2 | TGTGCCAGCAGCCCACTGCAGGGTAATTCACCCCTCCACTTT | CASSPLQGNSPLHF
. | TRBJ2-5 | . | TRBV24-1 | TGTGCCACCAGTGATTCGCTCGTCGGAGAGACCCAGTACTTC | CATSDSLVGETQYF
. | TRBJ2-7 | . | TRBV27 | TGTGCCAGCAGTTTATACTCCGGGTCCACGCAAGAGCAGTACTTC | CASSLYSGSTQEQYF
. | TRBJ1-2 | . | TRBV28 | TGTGCCAGCAGTTTTGGGACAAGAAACTATGGCTACACCTTC | CASSFGTRNYGYTF
. | TRBJ1-1 | . | TRBV28 | TGTGCCAGCAGTTTAGAGGTGTCTGAAGCTTTCTTT | CASSLEVSEAFF
. | TRBJ2-1 | TRBD2 | TRBV3-1/TRBV3-2 | TGTGCCAGCAGCCAAGGGTCTCGCGGGAGAGACAATGAGCAGTTCTTC | CASSQGSRGRDNEQFF
few | TRBJ1-5 | . | TRBV10-3 | TGTGCCACCAAGACAGAGGCCCCCACCCAGCCCCAGCATTTT | CATKTEAPTQPQHF
. | TRBJ1-5 | . | TRBV6-5 | TGTGCCAGCAGTTACTGGGCAGGCATGAGCAATCAGCCCCAGCATTTT | CASSYWAGMSNQPQHF
once | TRBJ1-3 | . | TRBV10-2 | TGCGCCAGCACAGGGGCCAGTGCCAGAGACACCATATATTTT | CASTGASARDTIYF
. | TRBJ2-3 | . | TRBV18 | TGTGCCAGCTCACCACTCTTGTCGGATACGCAGTATTTT | CASSPLLSDTQYF
. | TRBJ2-1 | TRBD2 | TRBV5-1 | TGCGCCAGCAGCTTGGAAACCTTAGCGGGAGTTCAACACAATGAGCAGTTCTTC | CASSLETLAGVQHNEQFF
. | TRBJ1-1 | TRBD1 | TRBV5-1 | TGCGCCAGCAGCCATATAGGACAGGACACTGAAGCTTTCTTT | CASSHIGQDTEAFF
. | TRBJ2-7 | TRBD1 | TRBV12-5 | TGTGCTAGTGGTTTGGTGGCCAGGGGGCAAGAAAACGAGCAGTACTTC | CASGLVARGQENEQYF
. | TRBJ1-1 | . | TRBV3-1/TRBV3-2 | TGTGCCAGCAGCCAAGAGGCGGGGATCACTGAAGCTTTCTTT | CASSQEAGITEAFF
. | TRBJ2-7 | . | TRBV7-6 | TGTGCCAGCAGCTTAGGCCTTAGCTCCTACGAGCAGTACTTC | CASSLGLSSYEQYF
. | TRBJ2-1 | TRBD2 | TRBV7-3 | TGTGCCAGCAGCCCCGGGACTAACTCCTACAATGAGCAGTTCTTC | CASSPGTNSYNEQFF
. | TRBJ2-5 | TRBD2 | TRBV6-5 | TGTGCCAGCAGCCTTACTAGCGTAGGAGGTGGGACCCAGTACTTC | CASSLTSVGGGTQYF
. | TRBJ1-2 | . | TRBV5-1 | TGCGCCAGCAGCCCCCTAAGGAGGGATCTTGGCTATGGCTACACCTTC | CASSPLRRDLGYGYTF
. | TRBJ2-7 | TRBD2 | TRBV28 | TGTGCCAGCAGTCCTAGCGGGAGGGCTTACGAGCAGTACTTC | CASSPSGRAYEQYF
. | TRBJ2-3 | . | TRBV3-1/TRBV3-2 | TGTGCCAGCAGCCGGACAAGAGATACGCAGTATTTT | CASSRTRDTQYF
. | TRBJ2-1 | . | TRBV11-3 | TGTGCCAGCAGCTTAGGGCCTAGGAATGAGCAGTTCTTC | CASSLGPRNEQFF